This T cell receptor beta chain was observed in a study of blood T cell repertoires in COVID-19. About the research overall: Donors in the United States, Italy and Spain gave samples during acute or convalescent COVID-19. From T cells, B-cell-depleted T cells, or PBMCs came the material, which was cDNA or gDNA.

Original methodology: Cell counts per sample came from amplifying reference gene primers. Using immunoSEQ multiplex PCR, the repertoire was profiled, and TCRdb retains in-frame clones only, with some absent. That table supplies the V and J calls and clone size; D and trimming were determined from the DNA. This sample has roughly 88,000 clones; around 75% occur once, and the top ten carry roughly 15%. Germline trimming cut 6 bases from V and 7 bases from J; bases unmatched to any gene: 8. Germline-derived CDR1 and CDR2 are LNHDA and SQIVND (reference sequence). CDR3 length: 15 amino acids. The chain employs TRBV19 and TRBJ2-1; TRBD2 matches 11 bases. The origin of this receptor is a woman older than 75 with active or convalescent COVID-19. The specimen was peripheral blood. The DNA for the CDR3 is TGTGCCAGTAGGGCGCTAGCGGGAGGAGGGAATGAGCAGTTCTTC. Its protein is CASRALAGGGNEQFF.